A selection of T cell receptor beta chains follows, all from one sample in a study of CD8+ T cells in alopecia areata. TCRdb keeps only in-frame clones here, not all; method: immunoSEQ multiplex PCR. The profile shows 4,000 to 4,500 clones, 68% of them singletons. Specimen: skin. These receptor sequences come from a human donor in good health. CDR3s include the opening cysteine and the closing phenylalanine or tryptophan. The D gene is left open where the match is weak. The listing skips clone size in some rows; elsewhere it reads once, few, many or a size class.

v_call	j_call	d_call	clone_size	cdr3_nt	cdr3_aa
TRBV7-9	TRBJ2-7	.	.	TGTGCCAGCAGCCGGGGGCTCTCCTACGAGCAGTACTTC	CASSRGLSYEQYF
TRBV27	TRBJ2-1	.	.	TGTGCCAGCAGTTTGGGTGGGGCGAGGGTAGCGAATAGGCATGAGCAGTTCTTC	CASSLGGARVANRHEQFF
TRBV14	TRBJ1-1	.	.	TGTGCCAGCAGCCAAGCCGTCGGAAAAGGGAACACTGAAGCTTTCTTT	CASSQAVGKGNTEAFF
TRBV5-1	TRBJ2-2	.	large	TGCGCCAGCAGCGTCAGCACCGCGAACACCGGGGAGCTGTTTTTT	CASSVSTANTGELFF
TRBV14	TRBJ1-1	TRBD1	large	TGTGCCAGCAGCCATCCCCGAGACAGGGGCTACGGGATGAACACTGAAGCTTTCTTT	CASSHPRDRGYGMNTEAFF
TRBV5-6	TRBJ2-2	.	few	TGTGCCAGCAGCAGAACGGCCGGGGAGCTGTTTTTT	CASSRTAGELFF
TRBV19	TRBJ2-7	.	.	TGTGCCAGTAGTATACGGCACTTTTACGAGCAGTACTTC	CASSIRHFYEQYF
TRBV2	TRBJ2-7	TRBD2	.	TGTGCCAGCAACGGGGGGGGCAACTACGAGCAGTACTTC	CASNGGGNYEQYF
TRBV4-2	TRBJ1-2	.	large	TGTGCCAGCAGCCAAGACCAGGGTGTCTATGGCTACACCTTC	CASSQDQGVYGYTF
TRBV2	TRBJ2-1	.	once	TGTGCCAGCAGTGAGTGGGGGGATTATCCTTACAATGAGCAGTTCTTC	CASSEWGDYPYNEQFF
TRBV28	TRBJ2-7	TRBD1	.	TGTGCCAGCAGGACATCCGGGACAGGGTTTTCTGAGCAGTACTTC	CASRTSGTGFSEQYF
TRBV7-9	TRBJ2-3	TRBD2	.	TGTGCCAGCAGCTTGACTAGCGGGAGGGCGACAGATACGCAGTATTTT	CASSLTSGRATDTQYF
TRBV4-1	TRBJ2-3	TRBD2	few	TGCGCCAGCAGCCCCCGCCGGAGCGGGAATACAGATACGCAGTATTTT	CASSPRRSGNTDTQYF
TRBV7-2	TRBJ2-7	TRBD2	.	TGTGCCAGCAGCAAGATCACGCGGACTAGCGGTTACGAGCAGTACTTC	CASSKITRTSGYEQYF
TRBV6-4	TRBJ2-2	TRBD2	.	TGTGCCAGCAGTCTAGCGGGAGACACCGGGGAGCTGTTTTTT	CASSLAGDTGELFF
TRBV4-1	TRBJ2-6	TRBD1	.	TGCGCCAGCAGCCGCCGGGACAGGGTTCCGGCTGGGGCCAACGTCCTGACTTTC	CASSRRDRVPAGANVLTF
TRBV6-6	TRBJ2-7	TRBD1	large	TGTGCCAGCAGGCCCGACAGGGGGAATTACGAGCAGTACTTC	CASRPDRGNYEQYF
TRBV21-1	TRBJ1-5	.	once	TGTGCCAGCAGACACCAGCTGCTACATTGGCATCATCAGCCCCAGCATTTT	CASRHQLLHWHHQPQHF
TRBV18	TRBJ2-7	.	.	TGTGCCAGCTCACAGACCTACGAGCAGTACTTC	CASSQTYEQYF
TRBV14	TRBJ2-3	.	.	TGTGCCAGCAGCCAAGAAAACCGGGACATTCGATATACGCAGTATTTT	CASSQENRDIRYTQYF
TRBV18	TRBJ1-1	TRBD1	few	TGTGCCAGCTCACCCACAGGGGGGAACACTGAGGCTTTCTTT	CASSPTGGNTEAFF
TRBV28	TRBJ2-7	.	.	TGTGCCAGCAGTTTATCTAGGACACCCGGCGAGCAGTACTTC	CASSLSRTPGEQYF
TRBV7-9	TRBJ2-5	TRBD1	.	TGTGCCAGCAGCCTCAGGGGGACACAAGAGACCCAGTACTTC	CASSLRGTQETQYF
TRBV29-1	TRBJ1-1	TRBD1	.	TGCAGCGTTGTTTCACAGGGGGCGAAAGCTTTCTTT	CSVVSQGAKAFF
TRBV27	TRBJ2-7	.	few	TGTGCCAGCGGGATGACTGGGGGGTACGAGCAGTACTTC	CASGMTGGYEQYF
TRBV28	TRBJ2-4	.	.	TGTGCCAGCAGTTTTACGGGTCCCAAAAACATTCAGTACTTC	CASSFTGPKNIQYF
TRBV5-4	TRBJ1-2	.	.	TGTGCCAGCAGTCGCACAGGGATGGGTGGCTACACCTTC	CASSRTGMGGYTF
TRBV27	TRBJ1-4	.	.	TGTGCCAGCAGTTCTCGGGGGTCACTCATTAATGAAAAACTGTTTTTT	CASSSRGSLINEKLFF